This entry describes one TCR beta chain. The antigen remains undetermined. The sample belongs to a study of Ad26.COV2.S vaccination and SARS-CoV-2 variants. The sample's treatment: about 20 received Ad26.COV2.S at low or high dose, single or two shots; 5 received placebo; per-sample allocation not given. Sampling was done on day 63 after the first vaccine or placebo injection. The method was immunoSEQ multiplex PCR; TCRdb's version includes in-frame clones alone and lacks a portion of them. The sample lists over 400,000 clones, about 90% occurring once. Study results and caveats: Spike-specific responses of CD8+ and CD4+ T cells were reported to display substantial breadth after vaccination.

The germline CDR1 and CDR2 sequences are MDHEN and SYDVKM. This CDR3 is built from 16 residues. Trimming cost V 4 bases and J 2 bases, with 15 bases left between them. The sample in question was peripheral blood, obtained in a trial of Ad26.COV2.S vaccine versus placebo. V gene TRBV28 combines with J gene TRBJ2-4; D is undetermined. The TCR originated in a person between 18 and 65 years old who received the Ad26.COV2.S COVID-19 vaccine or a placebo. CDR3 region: CASSSRSWMTKNIQYF. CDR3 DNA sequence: TGTGCCAGCAGTTCCCGGAGTTGGATGACCAAAAACATTCAGTACTTC.